The following is a TCR beta chain sequence with its context. This CDR3 is 14 amino acids long. V dropped 1 base and J dropped 0 bases, with 7 bases sitting between them. Per germline, CDR1 SGHAT and CDR2 FQNNGV. The data originate from a study of PD-L1 blockade in urothelial cancer. At the level of the study: Atezolizumab at 1,200 mg intravenously every 3 weeks was started by patients at some point between 2014 and 2016.

Described time point: pretreatment peripheral blood. Patients suffered from locally advanced or metastatic urothelial carcinoma. Patients yielded 1 to 8 samples each, pretreatment and on-treatment. Repertoires were generated with immunoSEQ multiplex PCR, while TCRdb's copy carries only in-frame clones and drops some. The sample includes some 74,000 clones, 70% to 90% seen only once; the top ten take less than 8.5%. The rearrangement links TRBV11-2 to TRBJ2-7; D is possibly TRBD2 (5 bases). The sequenced sample was PBMCs, obtained around atezolizumab (anti-PD-L1) treatment. This receptor was taken from a man aged 40-50 years with urothelial cancer. The CDR3 DNA reads TGTGCCAGCAGCTTAGTTGGAGGCTCCTACGAGCAGTACTTC. Its protein product is CASSLVGGSYEQYF.